This is a list of T cell receptor beta chains from one sample in a study of cytomegalovirus exposure and HLA in healthy donors. The table came from immunoSEQ multiplex PCR; TCRdb's copy has only in-frame clones and leaves some out. Here the sample spans roughly 160,000 clones, 78% being singletons. The source material was PBMCs. The receptors were gathered from a woman in her forties or fifties in good health and CMV-seropositive. Both conserved end residues are part of each CDR3. A D gene is named only where the DNA matches it firmly. Clone size is shown for a subset of rows, as once, few, many or a class of expanded clone.

CDR3 DNA: TGTGCCAGCAGTATGACTAGCGGGAGGGTAGGTGAGCAGTTCTTC
CDR3 protein: CASSMTSGRVGEQFF
clone size: .
D gene: TRBD2
V gene: TRBV6-5
J gene: TRBJ2-1
CDR3 length: 15

CDR3 DNA: TGTGCCAGCAGCTTTGAGGGAAATGAGCAGTTCTTC
CDR3 protein: CASSFEGNEQFF
clone size: .
D gene: .
V gene: TRBV11-3
J gene: TRBJ2-1
CDR3 length: 12

CDR3 DNA: TGTGCCAGCAGCTCCCAGGACAGCTCTGGAAACACCATATATTTT
CDR3 protein: CASSSQDSSGNTIYF
clone size: .
D gene: .
V gene: TRBV11-3
J gene: TRBJ1-3
CDR3 length: 15

CDR3 DNA: TGTGCCTGGAGTAAGAAGACAGCGATTAACACTGAAGCTTTCTTT
CDR3 protein: CAWSKKTAINTEAFF
clone size: few
D gene: .
V gene: TRBV30
J gene: TRBJ1-1
CDR3 length: 15

CDR3 DNA: TGTGCCAGCAGGTACCGGGACAGGGATTCACCCCTCCACTTT
CDR3 protein: CASRYRDRDSPLHF
clone size: .
D gene: TRBD1
V gene: TRBV5-6
J gene: TRBJ1-6
CDR3 length: 14

CDR3 DNA: TGTGCCAGCAGTGAACTCATGGGGGGCACTGAAGCTTTCTTT
CDR3 protein: CASSELMGGTEAFF
clone size: .
D gene: .
V gene: TRBV6-1
J gene: TRBJ1-1
CDR3 length: 14

CDR3 DNA: TGTGCCAGCACCCGACAGGTCTCCTACGAGCAGTACTTC
CDR3 protein: CASTRQVSYEQYF
clone size: .
D gene: .
V gene: TRBV6-6
J gene: TRBJ2-7
CDR3 length: 13

CDR3 DNA: TGTGCCAGCAGATCCGACAGGGCTAACAATGAGCAGTTCTTC
CDR3 protein: CASRSDRANNEQFF
clone size: .
D gene: TRBD1
V gene: TRBV5-4
J gene: TRBJ2-1
CDR3 length: 14

CDR3 DNA: TGTGCCAGCAGCTTAGCGAGCGGGAGGGCCGGAGATACGCAGTATTTT
CDR3 protein: CASSLASGRAGDTQYF
clone size: .
D gene: TRBD2
V gene: TRBV7-2
J gene: TRBJ2-3
CDR3 length: 16

CDR3 DNA: TGCGCCAGCAGATCGGGACTAGCGGGAGGAGCCCTCCAAGAGACCCAGTACTTC
CDR3 protein: CASRSGLAGGALQETQYF
clone size: .
D gene: TRBD2
V gene: TRBV5-1
J gene: TRBJ2-5
CDR3 length: 18

CDR3 DNA: TGTGCCAGCTGTTTGGAGAGCAATCAGCCCCAGCATTTT
CDR3 protein: CASCLESNQPQHF
clone size: .
D gene: .
V gene: TRBV2
J gene: TRBJ1-5
CDR3 length: 13

CDR3 DNA: TGTGCCAGCAGCTTTAATGGTGGGGCTGGATATGAGCAGTTCTTC
CDR3 protein: CASSFNGGAGYEQFF
clone size: .
D gene: .
V gene: TRBV5-6
J gene: TRBJ2-1
CDR3 length: 15

CDR3 DNA: TGTGCCAGCAGCTTAGGGGCGGGGGAGTGGTATTTT
CDR3 protein: CASSLGAGEWYF
clone size: few
D gene: TRBD2
V gene: TRBV5-4
J gene: TRBJ2-3
CDR3 length: 12

CDR3 DNA: TGTGCCAGCAGCTTATATAGACAGGGAGATGAAAAACTGTTTTTT
CDR3 protein: CASSLYRQGDEKLFF
clone size: .
D gene: TRBD1
V gene: TRBV11-3
J gene: TRBJ1-4
CDR3 length: 15

CDR3 DNA: TGTGCCAGCAGCGGCGGAGTCGGGGAGACCCAGTACTTC
CDR3 protein: CASSGGVGETQYF
clone size: .
D gene: .
V gene: TRBV9
J gene: TRBJ2-5
CDR3 length: 13

CDR3 DNA: TGTGCCAGCAGGGACTCTGGGGCCAACGTCCTGACTTTC
CDR3 protein: CASRDSGANVLTF
clone size: .
D gene: .
V gene: TRBV19
J gene: TRBJ2-6
CDR3 length: 13

CDR3 DNA: TGTGCCAGCAGCTTTGGAGGGAGGACAGATACGCAGTATTTT
CDR3 protein: CASSFGGRTDTQYF
clone size: .
D gene: .
V gene: TRBV7-2
J gene: TRBJ2-3
CDR3 length: 14

CDR3 DNA: TGTGCCAGCAGCCAAGCGGGAACCAAGGATCAGCCCCAGCATTTT
CDR3 protein: CASSQAGTKDQPQHF
clone size: .
D gene: .
V gene: TRBV4-2
J gene: TRBJ1-5
CDR3 length: 15

CDR3 DNA: TGTGCCAGCAGCTTGGCGGAGGATGAGCAGTTCTTC
CDR3 protein: CASSLAEDEQFF
clone size: few
D gene: .
V gene: TRBV5-4
J gene: TRBJ2-1
CDR3 length: 12

CDR3 DNA: TGTGCCAGCAGTCCGGACAGGGATCACTACGAGCAGTACTTC
CDR3 protein: CASSPDRDHYEQYF
clone size: .
D gene: TRBD1
V gene: TRBV6-5
J gene: TRBJ2-7
CDR3 length: 14

CDR3 DNA: TGTGCCAGCAGCTCCTCGGGGCAGCCCCAGCATTTT
CDR3 protein: CASSSSGQPQHF
clone size: .
D gene: .
V gene: TRBV7-2
J gene: TRBJ1-5
CDR3 length: 12

CDR3 DNA: TGTGCCAGCGGGACTAGCGGATATGAGACCCAGTACTTC
CDR3 protein: CASGTSGYETQYF
clone size: .
D gene: TRBD2
V gene: TRBV6-5
J gene: TRBJ2-5
CDR3 length: 13

CDR3 DNA: TGTGCCAGTAGTCGGTTCGGCCCTAGCGGGAGTGGCGCCTACAATGAGCAGTTCTTC
CDR3 protein: CASSRFGPSGSGAYNEQFF
clone size: few
D gene: TRBD2
V gene: TRBV19
J gene: TRBJ2-1
CDR3 length: 19

CDR3 DNA: TGTGCCAGCAGCTTTTCTGCAGCGTACGAGCAGTACTTC
CDR3 protein: CASSFSAAYEQYF
clone size: .
D gene: .
V gene: TRBV11-2
J gene: TRBJ2-7
CDR3 length: 13

CDR3 DNA: TGTGCCAGCAGCCACAGTGGGACAAGTAATTCTGGGGCCAACGTCCTGACTTTC
CDR3 protein: CASSHSGTSNSGANVLTF
clone size: once
D gene: .
V gene: TRBV4-2
J gene: TRBJ2-6
CDR3 length: 18

CDR3 DNA: TGTGCCAGCAGCCTATGGGACAGGGGAACGGGTCAGTTCTTC
CDR3 protein: CASSLWDRGTGQFF
clone size: .
D gene: TRBD1
V gene: TRBV5-6
J gene: TRBJ2-1
CDR3 length: 14

CDR3 DNA: TGTGCCAGCACCTGGGAAAGGGGAAGGGGCTACACCTTC
CDR3 protein: CASTWERGRGYTF
clone size: .
D gene: .
V gene: TRBV2
J gene: TRBJ1-2
CDR3 length: 13

CDR3 DNA: TGTGCCAGCAGCTTAGATGGGGCACACAATCAGCCCCAGCATTTT
CDR3 protein: CASSLDGAHNQPQHF
clone size: .
D gene: .
V gene: TRBV7-8
J gene: TRBJ1-5
CDR3 length: 15

CDR3 DNA: TGCGCCAGCAGCCAAGGGCCCCCCCGAAAGAAAAACATTCAGTACTTC
CDR3 protein: CASSQGPPRKKNIQYF
clone size: .
D gene: .
V gene: TRBV4-1
J gene: TRBJ2-4
CDR3 length: 16

CDR3 DNA: TGTGCCAGCAGTGTAAGGCAGGGCAATCAGCCCCAGCATTTT
CDR3 protein: CASSVRQGNQPQHF
clone size: once
D gene: .
V gene: TRBV2
J gene: TRBJ1-5
CDR3 length: 14

CDR3 DNA: TGCAGCGTAGGGACTAGCGGGGGGCTAACAGATACGCAGTATTTT
CDR3 protein: CSVGTSGGLTDTQYF
clone size: .
D gene: TRBD2
V gene: TRBV29-1
J gene: TRBJ2-3
CDR3 length: 15

CDR3 DNA: TGTGCCAGTAAACAGGGACCTAATTCACCCCTCCACTTT
CDR3 protein: CASKQGPNSPLHF
clone size: .
D gene: .
V gene: TRBV6-6
J gene: TRBJ1-6
CDR3 length: 13

CDR3 DNA: TGTGCCATCAGTGCAAGCAGGGATGAGCAGTTCTTC
CDR3 protein: CAISASRDEQFF
clone size: .
D gene: .
V gene: TRBV10-3
J gene: TRBJ2-1
CDR3 length: 12

CDR3 DNA: TGTGCCAGCAGCTTCGACAGGGATGCCGGGGAGCTGTTTTTT
CDR3 protein: CASSFDRDAGELFF
clone size: .
D gene: TRBD1
V gene: TRBV7-3
J gene: TRBJ2-2
CDR3 length: 14

CDR3 DNA: TGTGCCAGCAGTGTTCGGGGTAGCGGGAGTATCGAGCAGTACTTC
CDR3 protein: CASSVRGSGSIEQYF
clone size: once
D gene: TRBD2
V gene: TRBV2
J gene: TRBJ2-7
CDR3 length: 15

CDR3 DNA: TGTGCCAGCAGCCTAGACAGGTTCCAAGAGACCCAGTACTTC
CDR3 protein: CASSLDRFQETQYF
clone size: .
D gene: .
V gene: TRBV11-2
J gene: TRBJ2-5
CDR3 length: 14

CDR3 DNA: TGTGCCAGCAGCAGGGACATTAATTCACCCCTCCACTTT
CDR3 protein: CASSRDINSPLHF
clone size: .
D gene: .
V gene: TRBV6-5
J gene: TRBJ1-6
CDR3 length: 13

CDR3 DNA: TGTGCCAGCAGCTCCCTTTCCGGCGAATCAAGGGGGGAGACCCAGTACTTC
CDR3 protein: CASSSLSGESRGETQYF
clone size: once
D gene: .
V gene: TRBV11-1
J gene: TRBJ2-5
CDR3 length: 17

CDR3 DNA: TGTGCCAGCAGTGACCAGTTTGGACTAGCGGGGACCGAGCAGTACTTC
CDR3 protein: CASSDQFGLAGTEQYF
clone size: once
D gene: TRBD2
V gene: TRBV6-1
J gene: TRBJ2-7
CDR3 length: 16

CDR3 DNA: TGTGCCAGCAGCGGGACTAGCGGGATGGGGACCCAGTACTTC
CDR3 protein: CASSGTSGMGTQYF
clone size: .
D gene: TRBD2
V gene: TRBV9
J gene: TRBJ2-5
CDR3 length: 14

CDR3 DNA: TGTGCCAGCAGCTTAGCAGTCGGGGATGTGGAGACCCAGTACTTC
CDR3 protein: CASSLAVGDVETQYF
clone size: .
D gene: .
V gene: TRBV7-2
J gene: TRBJ2-5
CDR3 length: 15

CDR3 DNA: TGCGCCAGCAGCCAAGTACGAAGGGGGTCGACTGAAGCTTTCTTT
CDR3 protein: CASSQVRRGSTEAFF
clone size: .
D gene: .
V gene: TRBV4-3
J gene: TRBJ1-1
CDR3 length: 15

CDR3 DNA: TGTGCCAGTAGTCCCCGACAGGAGAACACTGAAGCTTTCTTT
CDR3 protein: CASSPRQENTEAFF
clone size: few
D gene: .
V gene: TRBV19
J gene: TRBJ1-1
CDR3 length: 14

CDR3 DNA: TGTGCCTGGGAAACCGGGGGGGCAATTACTGAAGCTTTCTTT
CDR3 protein: CAWETGGAITEAFF
clone size: .
D gene: .
V gene: TRBV30
J gene: TRBJ1-1
CDR3 length: 14